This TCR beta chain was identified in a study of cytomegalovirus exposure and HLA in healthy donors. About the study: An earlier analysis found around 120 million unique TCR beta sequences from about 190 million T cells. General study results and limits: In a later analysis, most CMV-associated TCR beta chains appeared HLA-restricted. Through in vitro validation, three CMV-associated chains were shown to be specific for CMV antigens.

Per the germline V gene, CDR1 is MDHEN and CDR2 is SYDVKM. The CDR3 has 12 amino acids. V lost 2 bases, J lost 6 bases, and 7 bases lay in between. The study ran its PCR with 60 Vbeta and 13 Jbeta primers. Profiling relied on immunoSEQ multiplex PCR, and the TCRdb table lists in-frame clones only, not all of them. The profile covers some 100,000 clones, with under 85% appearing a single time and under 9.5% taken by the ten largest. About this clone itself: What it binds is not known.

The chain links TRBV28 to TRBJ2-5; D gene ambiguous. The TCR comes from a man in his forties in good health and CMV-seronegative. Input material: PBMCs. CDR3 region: CASSLGRKTQYF. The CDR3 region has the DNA TGTGCCAGCAGTTTAGGGCGAAAGACCCAGTACTTC.